This T cell receptor (beta chain) was documented in a study of cytomegalovirus exposure and HLA in healthy donors. Both 60 Vbeta primers and 13 Jbeta primers went into the PCR. TCRdb's copy holds only in-frame clones and misses some; the assay was immunoSEQ multiplex PCR. The table records 100,000 or so clones, approximately 70% of them present only once. This CDR3 has 12 residues. V was clipped by 2 bases and J by 7 bases, with 8 bases between them. The germline gives CDR1 SEHNR, CDR2 FQNEAQ (reference sequence). The sequence derives from a man aged 35 to 55 in good health and CMV-seropositive. The specimen was PBMCs. J is TRBJ1-2 and V is TRBV7-9, with a possible D match to TRBD1 (5 bases). In DNA form, the CDR3 reads TGTGCCAGCAGCTTAACACAGGCTGGCTACACCTTC. It translates to CASSLTQAGYTF.